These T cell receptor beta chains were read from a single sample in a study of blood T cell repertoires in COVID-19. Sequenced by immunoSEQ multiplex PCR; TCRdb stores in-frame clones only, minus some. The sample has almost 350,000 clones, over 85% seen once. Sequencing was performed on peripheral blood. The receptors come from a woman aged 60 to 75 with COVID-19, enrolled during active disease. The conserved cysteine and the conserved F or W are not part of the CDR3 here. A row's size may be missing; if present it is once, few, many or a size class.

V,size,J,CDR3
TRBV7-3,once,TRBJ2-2,ASSQGVSNTGELF
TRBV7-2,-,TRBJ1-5,ASSLPASNQPQH
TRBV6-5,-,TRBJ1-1,ASSPRTFLNTEAF
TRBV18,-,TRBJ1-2,ASSPDSNYGYT
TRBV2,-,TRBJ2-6,ATQSGSSGANVLT
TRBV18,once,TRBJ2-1,ASSPSRRGQF
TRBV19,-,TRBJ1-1,ASTPWLGRGRIRTEAF
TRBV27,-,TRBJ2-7,ASSLSTVAGVVQY
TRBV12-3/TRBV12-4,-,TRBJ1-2,ASSSQGVYGYT
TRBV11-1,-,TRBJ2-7,ASSIPGLGSEQY
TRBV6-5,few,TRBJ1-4,ASSYQRATNEKLF
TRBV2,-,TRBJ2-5,ASRGTSAFQETQY
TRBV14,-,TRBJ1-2,ASSQEIGGSAT
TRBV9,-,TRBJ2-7,ASSARDSSYEQY
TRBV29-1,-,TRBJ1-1,SAAETGGLGAEAF
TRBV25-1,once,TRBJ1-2,ASSESGQTHYGYT
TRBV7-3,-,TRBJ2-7,ASSLNAGGKYEQY
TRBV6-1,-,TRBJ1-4,ASSALIGTGGEKLF
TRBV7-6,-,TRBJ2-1,ASSPNRDEQF
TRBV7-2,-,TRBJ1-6,ASSLHRGDNSPLH
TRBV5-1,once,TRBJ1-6,ASSPGGRTDSPLH
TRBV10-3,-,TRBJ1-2,AISETGDENYGYT
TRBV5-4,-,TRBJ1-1,ASNTQGITEAF
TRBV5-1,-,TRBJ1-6,ASSKEGGNSPLH
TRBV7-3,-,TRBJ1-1,ASSLGQNTEAF
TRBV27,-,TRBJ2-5,ASSFRGFKETQY
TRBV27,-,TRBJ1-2,ASTPQGAGSNYGYT
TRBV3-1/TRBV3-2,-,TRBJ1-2,ASSQDLGTPNYGYT
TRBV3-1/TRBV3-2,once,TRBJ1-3,ASSMGGSNTIY
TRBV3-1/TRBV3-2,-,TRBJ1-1,ASSQVEGFEAF
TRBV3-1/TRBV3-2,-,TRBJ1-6,ASSFRTGEAPLH
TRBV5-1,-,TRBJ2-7,ASSLGGTGVEQY
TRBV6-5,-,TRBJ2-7,ASRGSGGRAYEQY
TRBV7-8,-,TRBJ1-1,ASSQAGNTEAF
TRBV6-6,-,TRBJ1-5,ASRSGPQGNQPQH
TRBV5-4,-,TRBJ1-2,ASSLDRSKSYT
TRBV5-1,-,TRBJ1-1,ASSLAGVSGTEAF